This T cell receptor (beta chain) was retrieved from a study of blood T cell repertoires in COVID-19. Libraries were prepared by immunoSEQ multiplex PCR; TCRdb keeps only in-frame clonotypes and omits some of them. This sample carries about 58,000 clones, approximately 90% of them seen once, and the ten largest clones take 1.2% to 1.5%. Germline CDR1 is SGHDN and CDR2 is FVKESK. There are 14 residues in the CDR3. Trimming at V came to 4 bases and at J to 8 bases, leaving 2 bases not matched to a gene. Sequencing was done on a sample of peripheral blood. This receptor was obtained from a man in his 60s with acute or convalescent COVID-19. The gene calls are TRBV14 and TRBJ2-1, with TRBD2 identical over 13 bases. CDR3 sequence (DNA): TGTGCCAGCAGCCCGGGACTAGCGGGACATGAGCAGTTCTTC. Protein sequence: CASSPGLAGHEQFF.